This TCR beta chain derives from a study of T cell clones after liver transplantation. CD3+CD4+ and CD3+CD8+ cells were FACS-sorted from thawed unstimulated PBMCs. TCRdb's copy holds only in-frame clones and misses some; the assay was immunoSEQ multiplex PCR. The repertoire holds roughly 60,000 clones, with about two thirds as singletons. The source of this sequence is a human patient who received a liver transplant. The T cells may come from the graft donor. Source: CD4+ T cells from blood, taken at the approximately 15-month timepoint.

The CDR3 is CASSRADTQYF. In DNA form, the CDR3 reads TGTGCCAGCAGCCGAGCAGATACGCAGTATTTT. The chain couples TRBV7-2 to TRBJ2-3, with no clear D. The CDR3 extends over 11 amino acids. Per the germline V gene, CDR1 is SGHTA and CDR2 is FQGNSA. The V end lost 5 bases, the J end lost 4 bases, and 4 bases lay between the germline ends.